A selection of T cell receptor beta chains follows, all from one sample in a study of identical twins. A single record per CDR3 protein comes from TCRdb applying MiXCR to the 5' RACE reads. The top ten hold approximately 3.2% of the sample, which has fewer than 650,000 distinct CDR3 sequences, over 8.5% seen once. These data also formed part of another study, on yellow fever vaccine responses in identical twins.

The source material was PBMCs. The receptor source for this set is a woman under 30 in good health. CDR3s include the opening cysteine and the closing phenylalanine or tryptophan. The order of the fields is CDR3 length, V gene, clone size, D gene, J gene, CDR3 DNA, CDR3 protein. A D gene is named only where the DNA matches it firmly. Rows give clone size only sometimes, using once, few, many, or a class for an expanded clone.

cdr3_length: 15; v_call: TRBV11-2; clone_size: .; d_call: .; j_call: TRBJ2-3; cdr3_nt: TGTGCCAGCAGCTTCTCAGAGCCCAGAACAGATACGCAGTATTTT; cdr3_aa: CASSFSEPRTDTQYF
cdr3_length: 14; v_call: TRBV10-3; clone_size: many; d_call: TRBD2; j_call: TRBJ2-1; cdr3_nt: TGTGCCATCAGTGGCCTAGCGGGGGCCAATGAGCAGTTCTTC; cdr3_aa: CAISGLAGANEQFF
cdr3_length: 12; v_call: TRBV7-2; clone_size: few; d_call: .; j_call: TRBJ2-2; cdr3_nt: TGTGCCAGCAGGTTGGCCACCGGGGAGCTGTTTTTT; cdr3_aa: CASRLATGELFF
cdr3_length: 13; v_call: TRBV30; clone_size: few; d_call: .; j_call: TRBJ1-5; cdr3_nt: TGTGCCTGGAGCTCTGGGGACAATCAGCCCCAGCATTTT; cdr3_aa: CAWSSGDNQPQHF
cdr3_length: 13; v_call: TRBV12-3/TRBV12-4; clone_size: .; d_call: .; j_call: TRBJ2-7; cdr3_nt: TGTGCCAGCAGTACGGCACTCCAGGGAGAGCAGTACTTC; cdr3_aa: CASSTALQGEQYF
cdr3_length: 22; v_call: TRBV6-2/TRBV6-3; clone_size: .; d_call: TRBD2; j_call: TRBJ2-1; cdr3_nt: TGTGCCAGCAGAACAACCCCTTACAGGCCGGGGACTAGCGGGAAACGTTCGCGCGAGCAGTTCTTC; cdr3_aa: CASRTTPYRPGTSGKRSREQFF
cdr3_length: 15; v_call: TRBV5-1; clone_size: many; d_call: TRBD2; j_call: TRBJ2-1; cdr3_nt: TGCGCCAGCAGCCCCAAGACGGGAGGGTTGAATGAGCAGTTCTTC; cdr3_aa: CASSPKTGGLNEQFF
cdr3_length: 16; v_call: TRBV6-1; clone_size: few; d_call: TRBD1; j_call: TRBJ2-4; cdr3_nt: TGTGCCAGCAGCCCCCGTGGGGCAGGGGGTATGAACATTCAGTACTTC; cdr3_aa: CASSPRGAGGMNIQYF
cdr3_length: 14; v_call: TRBV7-2; clone_size: many; d_call: .; j_call: TRBJ2-3; cdr3_nt: TGTGCCAGCAGCTCCCAAATTCGTCGAGATACGCAGTATTTT; cdr3_aa: CASSSQIRRDTQYF
cdr3_length: 10; v_call: TRBV20-1; clone_size: .; d_call: .; j_call: TRBJ2-5; cdr3_nt: TGCAGTGGCGCACAAGAGACCCAGTACTTC; cdr3_aa: CSGAQETQYF
cdr3_length: 16; v_call: TRBV28; clone_size: few; d_call: TRBD2; j_call: TRBJ2-3; cdr3_nt: TGTGCCAGCAGTACGTATAGCGGGGGGGCCGCAGATACGCAGTATTTT; cdr3_aa: CASSTYSGGAADTQYF
cdr3_length: 16; v_call: TRBV3-1; clone_size: many; d_call: .; j_call: TRBJ2-7; cdr3_nt: TGTGCCAGCAGCCAAGATGTAGCGTCGATCCTCGGGGAGCAGTACTTC; cdr3_aa: CASSQDVASILGEQYF
cdr3_length: 16; v_call: TRBV12-3/TRBV12-4; clone_size: many; d_call: TRBD2; j_call: TRBJ2-7; cdr3_nt: TGTGCCAGCAGTCCTTTCCCGGGAGGGCCCTCCTACGAGCAGTACTTC; cdr3_aa: CASSPFPGGPSYEQYF
cdr3_length: 15; v_call: TRBV4-3; clone_size: .; d_call: .; j_call: TRBJ2-1; cdr3_nt: TGCGCCAGCAGCCAAGATTCAGTCGGTGGGGGTGAGCAGTTCTTC; cdr3_aa: CASSQDSVGGGEQFF
cdr3_length: 15; v_call: TRBV7-9; clone_size: many; d_call: TRBD2; j_call: TRBJ2-3; cdr3_nt: TGTGCCAGCAGCTCTAGCGGGGACTTCACAGATACGCAGTATTTT; cdr3_aa: CASSSSGDFTDTQYF
cdr3_length: 14; v_call: TRBV3-1; clone_size: .; d_call: .; j_call: TRBJ1-4; cdr3_nt: TGTGCCAGCAGTCTGCGTGGTATCGGCGAGAGACTGTTTTTT; cdr3_aa: CASSLRGIGERLFF
cdr3_length: 13; v_call: TRBV12-3/TRBV12-4; clone_size: few; d_call: .; j_call: TRBJ2-7; cdr3_nt: TGTGCCAGCGTCGAGACTCGAACCTACGAGCAGTACTTC; cdr3_aa: CASVETRTYEQYF
cdr3_length: 14; v_call: TRBV5-1; clone_size: .; d_call: TRBD2; j_call: TRBJ2-2; cdr3_nt: TGCGCCATCTCTAGCGGGAGAAACACCGGGGAGCTGTTTTTT; cdr3_aa: CAISSGRNTGELFF
cdr3_length: 14; v_call: TRBV6-5; clone_size: many; d_call: .; j_call: TRBJ1-2; cdr3_nt: TGTGCCAGCAGTAACCCAGGAGATGGGTATGGCTACACCTTC; cdr3_aa: CASSNPGDGYGYTF
cdr3_length: 15; v_call: TRBV5-1; clone_size: few; d_call: TRBD1; j_call: TRBJ2-1; cdr3_nt: TGCGCCAGCAGCTTCCGTACAGGGGGCGAGGGTGAGCAGTTCTTC; cdr3_aa: CASSFRTGGEGEQFF
cdr3_length: 13; v_call: TRBV28; clone_size: few; d_call: .; j_call: TRBJ2-7; cdr3_nt: TGTGCCAGCAGTTACGTTCACATGGACGAGCAGTACTTC; cdr3_aa: CASSYVHMDEQYF
cdr3_length: 18; v_call: TRBV5-1; clone_size: few; d_call: .; j_call: TRBJ2-3; cdr3_nt: TGCGCCAGCAGCTTCTCCCCTGGCCTTATAGCGCCGGGAGATACGCAGTATTTT; cdr3_aa: CASSFSPGLIAPGDTQYF
cdr3_length: 15; v_call: TRBV6-1; clone_size: many; d_call: .; j_call: TRBJ2-2; cdr3_nt: TGTGCCAGCAGGACTAGGACAGGTGTCGCCGGGGAGCTGTTTTTT; cdr3_aa: CASRTRTGVAGELFF
cdr3_length: 13; v_call: TRBV7-9; clone_size: few; d_call: .; j_call: TRBJ1-1; cdr3_nt: TGTGCCAGCAGCCCCTTGCGTTATAACCAAGCTTTCTTT; cdr3_aa: CASSPLRYNQAFF
cdr3_length: 13; v_call: TRBV29-1; clone_size: many; d_call: TRBD1; j_call: TRBJ2-7; cdr3_nt: TGCAGCGTCTTGGGACAGGGTTCCTACGAGCAGTACTTC; cdr3_aa: CSVLGQGSYEQYF
cdr3_length: 12; v_call: TRBV24-1; clone_size: few; d_call: TRBD2; j_call: TRBJ2-3; cdr3_nt: TGTGCCACCACCGACCCGGGGGGAGGGCAGTATTTT; cdr3_aa: CATTDPGGGQYF
cdr3_length: 16; v_call: TRBV20-1; clone_size: .; d_call: TRBD2; j_call: TRBJ2-7; cdr3_nt: TGCAGTGCTTTAGAGAGTGGGACTAGCGGGACGTACGAGCAGTACTTC; cdr3_aa: CSALESGTSGTYEQYF
cdr3_length: 13; v_call: TRBV5-4; clone_size: many; d_call: .; j_call: TRBJ2-5; cdr3_nt: TGTGCCAGCAGCTTGAAAAATAGGGAGACCCAGTACTTC; cdr3_aa: CASSLKNRETQYF
cdr3_length: 13; v_call: TRBV7-2; clone_size: .; d_call: .; j_call: TRBJ2-6; cdr3_nt: TGTGCCAGCAGCATAAATGGGGCCAACGTCCTGACTTTC; cdr3_aa: CASSINGANVLTF
cdr3_length: 15; v_call: TRBV20-1; clone_size: .; d_call: .; j_call: TRBJ2-5; cdr3_nt: TGCAGTTGTAGAGATGGTTTCATCGAGGGGGGGACCCAGTACTTC; cdr3_aa: CSCRDGFIEGGTQYF
cdr3_length: 13; v_call: TRBV10-3; clone_size: .; d_call: TRBD2; j_call: TRBJ2-1; cdr3_nt: TGTGCCATCGAGCGGGAGGGTGTAGGTGAGCAGTTCTTC; cdr3_aa: CAIEREGVGEQFF
cdr3_length: 17; v_call: TRBV20-1; clone_size: few; d_call: .; j_call: TRBJ2-1; cdr3_nt: TGCAGTGCTAGACTCGTTCGCCGGGGACTCCTCTACAATGAGCAGTTCTTC; cdr3_aa: CSARLVRRGLLYNEQFF
cdr3_length: 16; v_call: TRBV7-2; clone_size: few; d_call: .; j_call: TRBJ2-3; cdr3_nt: TGTGCCAGCAGCATAGCGGCCCTGAGGAGCACAGATACGCAGTATTTT; cdr3_aa: CASSIAALRSTDTQYF
cdr3_length: 13; v_call: TRBV12-3/TRBV12-4; clone_size: few; d_call: .; j_call: TRBJ1-1; cdr3_nt: TGTGCCAGCAGGGGACGGCTGAACACTGAAGCTTTCTTT; cdr3_aa: CASRGRLNTEAFF
cdr3_length: 11; v_call: TRBV6-2/TRBV6-3; clone_size: .; d_call: .; j_call: TRBJ2-1; cdr3_nt: TGTGCCAGCACCGAAACCGGGAGGCAGTTCTTC; cdr3_aa: CASTETGRQFF
cdr3_length: 14; v_call: TRBV7-9; clone_size: few; d_call: TRBD1; j_call: TRBJ2-7; cdr3_nt: TGTGCCAGCAGCCCCACGGACAGGGTGGACGAGCAGTACTTC; cdr3_aa: CASSPTDRVDEQYF
cdr3_length: 12; v_call: TRBV29-1; clone_size: .; d_call: .; j_call: TRBJ2-1; cdr3_nt: TGCAGCGTTGTCGGCCTGATCGGTGAGCAGTTCTTC; cdr3_aa: CSVVGLIGEQFF
cdr3_length: 19; v_call: TRBV5-1; clone_size: .; d_call: TRBD1; j_call: TRBJ2-6; cdr3_nt: TGCGCCAGCAGCTTCCTCTCTGACAGGGAGAAATACGGGGCCAACGTCCTGACTTTC; cdr3_aa: CASSFLSDREKYGANVLTF
cdr3_length: 15; v_call: TRBV5-1; clone_size: many; d_call: TRBD2; j_call: TRBJ2-1; cdr3_nt: TGCGCCAGCAGCCGGGAGGGGACCTCCTACAATGAGCAGTTCTTC; cdr3_aa: CASSREGTSYNEQFF
cdr3_length: 12; v_call: TRBV5-1; clone_size: many; d_call: .; j_call: TRBJ2-1; cdr3_nt: TGCGCCAGCAGCTTCCCTAGCAATGAGCAGTTCTTC; cdr3_aa: CASSFPSNEQFF
cdr3_length: 15; v_call: TRBV11-2; clone_size: few; d_call: TRBD2; j_call: TRBJ2-5; cdr3_nt: TGTGCCAGCAGCTTAGGTTCTAGCGGGGGGGAGACCCAGTACTTC; cdr3_aa: CASSLGSSGGETQYF
cdr3_length: 15; v_call: TRBV24-1; clone_size: many; d_call: .; j_call: TRBJ1-1; cdr3_nt: TGTGCCACCAGTGACCCCGGCCAAGGCGGGACTGAAGCTTTCTTT; cdr3_aa: CATSDPGQGGTEAFF
cdr3_length: 15; v_call: TRBV4-2; clone_size: few; d_call: TRBD2; j_call: TRBJ2-7; cdr3_nt: TGTGCCAGCAGCCAAGAGTACGGGGGGTACTACGAGCAGTACTTC; cdr3_aa: CASSQEYGGYYEQYF
cdr3_length: 11; v_call: TRBV28; clone_size: few; d_call: .; j_call: TRBJ1-5; cdr3_nt: TGTGCCAGCAGTCCCGGTCAGCCCCAGCATTTT; cdr3_aa: CASSPGQPQHF
cdr3_length: 14; v_call: TRBV6-1; clone_size: .; d_call: TRBD2; j_call: TRBJ2-1; cdr3_nt: TGTGCCAGCACCCTAGCGGGAGGTAAGAATGAGCAGTTCTTC; cdr3_aa: CASTLAGGKNEQFF
cdr3_length: 16; v_call: TRBV21-1; clone_size: many; d_call: .; j_call: TRBJ1-1; cdr3_nt: TGTGCCAGCAGCACACCAGGCCCCGGGCTAAACACTGAAGCTTTCTTT; cdr3_aa: CASSTPGPGLNTEAFF
cdr3_length: 18; v_call: TRBV4-1; clone_size: .; d_call: TRBD2; j_call: TRBJ2-1; cdr3_nt: TGCGCCAGCAGCCCGCTAGCGGGAGCTAAAAGCCCAAACAATGAGCAGTTCTTC; cdr3_aa: CASSPLAGAKSPNNEQFF
cdr3_length: 14; v_call: TRBV12-5; clone_size: many; d_call: .; j_call: TRBJ2-2; cdr3_nt: TGTGCTAGTGGAGAGGGGGGATTAACCGGGGAGCTGTTTTTT; cdr3_aa: CASGEGGLTGELFF
cdr3_length: 14; v_call: TRBV13; clone_size: .; d_call: .; j_call: TRBJ2-1; cdr3_nt: TGTGCCAGCAACTCATGGAGGATTCACAATGAGCAGTTCTTC; cdr3_aa: CASNSWRIHNEQFF